These 14 T cell receptor beta chains were sequenced from one sample in a study of beta chain features in type 1 diabetes. These TCRs' antigens remain unknown. As every portion of the isolated RNA was reverse transcribed, the sequencing read expressed TCRB transcripts. The table came from immunoSEQ multiplex PCR; TCRdb's copy has only in-frame clones and leaves some out. The table lists around 360,000 clones, over 10% of them singletons. Study-wide points: Within each of all four CD4+ subsets, Type 1 diabetes patients had TCRB CDR3s that were moderately but significantly shorter.

Sequencing input: naive CD4+ T cells from blood. The receptors derive from a woman between 18 and 30 years old with type 1 diabetes.

The V gene is TRBV7-9, the J gene TRBJ1-1; maybe TRBD1 (5 bases). This CDR3 contains 14 residues. Trimming stripped 5 bases from V and 6 bases from J, with 16 bases between. Germline CDR1 reads SEHNR; CDR2 reads FQNEAQ (reference sequence). In DNA form, the CDR3 reads TGTGCCAGCAGCCCTACGGGGGTGCTCGCTGAAGCTTTCTTT. It translates to CASSPTGVLAEAFF.

The rearrangement joins TRBV5-1 to TRBJ2-1, with D perhaps matching TRBD1 (7 bases). Per germline, CDR1 SGHRS and CDR2 YFSETQ. This CDR3 comprises 15 residues. Trimming removed 7 bases from V and 0 bases from J, with 14 bases in between. The CDR3 sequence is CASLAGGSSYNEQFF. In DNA form, the CDR3 reads TGCGCCAGCCTCGCAGGGGGGAGCTCCTACAATGAGCAGTTCTTC.

The chain carries TRBV5-4 and TRBJ2-3; a weak D match, TRBD2 (6 bases). Per the germline V gene, CDR1 is SGHNT and CDR2 is YYREEE (reference sequence). The germline V and J ends were trimmed by 4 bases and 2 bases, with 17 bases remaining between them. The CDR3 is 16 residues long. The CDR3 DNA is TGTGCCAGCAGCCCGGCCGGACTAAGGTTCACAGATACGCAGTATTTT. It specifies CASSPAGLRFTDTQYF.

The CDR3 region is CASTDIRDSNYGYTF. DNA for the CDR3: TGTGCCAGCACCGACATCCGGGACAGCAACTATGGCTACACCTTC. The gene calls are TRBV27 and TRBJ1-2; the match to TRBD1 covers 7 bases. J gave up 2 bases and V 7 bases, and 10 bases lay outside the gene matches. CDR1 MNHEY and CDR2 SMNVEV come from the germline V gene (reference sequence). This CDR3 is built from 15 residues.

The chain is built from TRBV5-1 and TRBJ2-3; no firm D call. CDR3 length: 14 residues. V lost 1 base, J lost 4 bases, and 10 bases lay in between. Germline V gene data show CDR1 as SGHRS and CDR2 as YFSETQ. The DNA for the CDR3 is TGCGCCAGCAGCTTGAGTCCGGTTGCAGATACGCAGTATTTT. The encoded protein is CASSLSPVADTQYF.

The gene calls are TRBV28 and TRBJ2-5; 13 nucleotides agree with TRBD2. Germline values: CDR1 MDHEN, CDR2 SYDVKM. The CDR3 spans 17 residues. J was trimmed by 6 bases and V by 2 bases; bases with no gene match: 9. The CDR3 reads CASSLELAGGPSKTQYF. The CDR3 coding sequence is TGTGCCAGCAGTTTAGAACTAGCGGGAGGGCCCTCGAAGACCCAGTACTTC.

The chain uses TRBV6-5 and TRBJ2-7, with 7 bases lining up with TRBD1. The CDR3 length is 13 residues. From germline, CDR1 is MNHEY and CDR2 SVGAGI. With V trimmed by 6 bases and J by 5 bases, 7 bases remained unmatched. Here the CDR3 DNA reads TGTGCCAGCAGCCTCAGGGGGATCCACGAGCAGTACTTC. Residues: CASSLRGIHEQYF.

This clone was recorded a few times. This sequence joins TRBV2 and TRBJ2-3; 7 positions agree with TRBD1. There are 15 residues in the CDR3. V lost 6 bases and J lost 2; bases outside the gene matches: 8. Germline V gives CDR1 SNHLY, CDR2 FYNNEI. CDR3 nucleotide sequence: TGTGCCAGCAGAGCCATGGACAGGCTCACAGATACGCAGTATTTT. This translates into CASRAMDRLTDTQYF.

The chain carries TRBV18 and TRBJ1-1; D is unresolved. Between the trimmed V and J ends, which lost 4 bases and 5 bases, there was a span of 11 bases. This CDR3 spans 13 amino acids. Germline values: CDR1 KGHSH, CDR2 LQKENI. CDR3 protein: CASSQGEETEAFF. For the CDR3, the DNA is TGTGCCAGCTCACAAGGCGAGGAAACTGAAGCTTTCTTT.

The rearrangement uses TRBV9 and TRBJ2-1; tentative D call: TRBD2 (7 bases). The CDR3 loop spans 14 amino acids. The V end lost 0 bases, the J end lost 4 bases, and 8 bases lay between the germline ends. The V gene's germline CDR1 is SGDLS and CDR2 YYNGEE. As DNA, the CDR3 is TGTGCCAGCAGCGTAGAGGGGGGGTACAATGAGCAGTTCTTC. Amino acid sequence: CASSVEGGYNEQFF.

The chain combines TRBV7-2 with TRBJ2-7; the D gene is possibly TRBD2 (5 bases). The germline V gene encodes CDR1 SGHTA and CDR2 FQGNSA. The CDR3 sequence is 17 residues long. V was cut by 2 bases and J by 0 bases, with 17 bases left in between. The CDR3: CASSLTQDFRSSYEQYF. The CDR3 DNA follows: TGTGCCAGCAGCTTAACCCAGGACTTTCGGAGCTCCTACGAGCAGTACTTC.

The chain has TRBV4-3 and TRBJ2-3, with D possibly being TRBD2 (6 bases). Germline V CDR1 and CDR2: LGHNA, YSLEER. The CDR3 extends over 16 amino acids. The V gene lost 0 bases and the J gene lost 1 base, with 11 bases spanning the gap. The CDR3 DNA follows: TGCGCCAGCAGCCAAGATTCGCGGGGCCGCACAGATACGCAGTATTTT. As protein: CASSQDSRGRTDTQYF.

This clone was seen a few times. The V call is TRBV6-1, the J call TRBJ2-1; TRBD2 matches 12 bases. The CDR3 contains 15 residues. CDR1 and CDR2 (germline): MNHNS, SASEGT. V shed 10 bases and J 8 bases; nucleotides not matched to a gene: 12. CDR3 amino acids: CAIQGLLAGGDEQFF. CDR3 nucleotides: TGTGCCATTCAGGGTTTACTAGCGGGAGGAGATGAGCAGTTCTTC.

This clone was found a few times. The CDR3: CASSPPAGTEAFF. DNA for the CDR3: TGTGCCAGCTCACCACCGGCGGGCACTGAAGCTTTCTTT. This chain uses TRBV18 with TRBJ1-1; no firm D call. The CDR3 runs to 13 residues. Trimming cost V 0 bases and J 4 bases, with 6 bases left between them. Germline CDR1 and CDR2: KGHSH and LQKENI.